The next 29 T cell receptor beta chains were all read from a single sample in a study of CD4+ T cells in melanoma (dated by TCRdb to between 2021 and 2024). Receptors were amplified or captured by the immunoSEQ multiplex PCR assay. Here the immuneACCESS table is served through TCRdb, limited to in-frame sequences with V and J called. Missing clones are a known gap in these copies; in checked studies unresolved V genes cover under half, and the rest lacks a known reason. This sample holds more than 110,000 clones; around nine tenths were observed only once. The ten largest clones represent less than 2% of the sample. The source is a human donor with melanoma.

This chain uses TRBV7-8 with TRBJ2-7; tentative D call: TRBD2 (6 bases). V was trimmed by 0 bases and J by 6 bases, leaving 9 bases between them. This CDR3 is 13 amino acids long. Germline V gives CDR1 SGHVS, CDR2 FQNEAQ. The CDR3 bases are TGTGCCAGCAGCTTAGCGGAGGGTGCCGAGCAGTACTTC. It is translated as CASSLAEGAEQYF.

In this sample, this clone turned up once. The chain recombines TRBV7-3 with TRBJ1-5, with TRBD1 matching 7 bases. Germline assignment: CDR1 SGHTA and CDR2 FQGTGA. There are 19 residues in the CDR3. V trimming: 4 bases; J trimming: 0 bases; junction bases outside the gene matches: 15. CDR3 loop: CASSWRQGQAPYSNQPQHF. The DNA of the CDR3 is TGTGCCAGCAGCTGGCGACAGGGCCAGGCCCCGTATAGCAATCAGCCCCAGCATTTT.

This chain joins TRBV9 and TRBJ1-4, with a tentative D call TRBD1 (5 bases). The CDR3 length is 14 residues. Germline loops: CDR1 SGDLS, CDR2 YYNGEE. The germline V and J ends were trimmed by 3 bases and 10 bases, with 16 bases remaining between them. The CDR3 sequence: CASSEAHGGGKLFF. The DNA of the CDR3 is TGTGCCAGCAGCGAGGCCCACGGGGGGGGAAAACTGTTTTTT.

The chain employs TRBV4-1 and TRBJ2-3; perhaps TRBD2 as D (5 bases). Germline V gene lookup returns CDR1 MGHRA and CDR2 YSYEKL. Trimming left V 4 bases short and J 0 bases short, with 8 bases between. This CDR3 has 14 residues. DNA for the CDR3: TGCGCCAGCAGCCCCGGGGTTAGCACAGATACGCAGTATTTT. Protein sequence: CASSPGVSTDTQYF.

CDR3 region: CASSESGLAGGLEQFF. In DNA, the CDR3 is TGTGCCAGCAGTGAGTCCGGGCTAGCGGGGGGCCTTGAGCAGTTCTTC. The chain uses TRBV6-1 and TRBJ2-1; 11 bases agree with TRBD2. V shed 3 bases, J shed 9 bases, and the junction held 10 bases outside the gene matches. The CDR3 length is 16 residues. Germline assignment: CDR1 MNHNS and CDR2 SASEGT.

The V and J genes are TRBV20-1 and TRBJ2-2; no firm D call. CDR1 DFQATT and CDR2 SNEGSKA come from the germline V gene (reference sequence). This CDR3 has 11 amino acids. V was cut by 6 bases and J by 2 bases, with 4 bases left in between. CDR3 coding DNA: TGCAGTGCCCCAAACACCGGGGAGCTGTTTTTT. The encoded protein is CSAPNTGELFF.

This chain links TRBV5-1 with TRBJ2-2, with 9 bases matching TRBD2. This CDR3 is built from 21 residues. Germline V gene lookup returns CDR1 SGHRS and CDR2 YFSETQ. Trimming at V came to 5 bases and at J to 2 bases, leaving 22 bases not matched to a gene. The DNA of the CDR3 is TGCGCCAGCAGTTATGGTCCCCCGGGACTAGCTTCAATTATAAACACCGGGGAGCTGTTTTTT. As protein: CASSYGPPGLASIINTGELFF.

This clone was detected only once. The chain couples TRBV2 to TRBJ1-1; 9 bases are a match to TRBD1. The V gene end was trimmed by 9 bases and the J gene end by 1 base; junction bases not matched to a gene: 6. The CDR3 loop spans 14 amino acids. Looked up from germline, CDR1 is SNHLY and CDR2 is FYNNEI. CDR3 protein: CASTGGARNTEAFF. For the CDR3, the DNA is TGTGCCAGTACAGGGGGCGCAAGGAACACTGAAGCTTTCTTT. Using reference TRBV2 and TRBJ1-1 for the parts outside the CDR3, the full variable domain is EPEVTQTPSHQVTQMGQEVILRCVPISNHLYFYWYRQILGQKVEFLVSFYNNEISEKSEIFDDQFSVERPDGSNFTLKIRSTKLEDSAMYFCASTGGARNTEAFFGQGTRLTVV.

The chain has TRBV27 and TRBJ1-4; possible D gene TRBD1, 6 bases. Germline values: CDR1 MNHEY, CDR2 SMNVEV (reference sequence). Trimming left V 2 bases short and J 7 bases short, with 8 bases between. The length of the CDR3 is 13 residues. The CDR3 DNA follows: TGTGCCAGCAGTTTACAGGGGTCTGAAAAACTGTTTTTT. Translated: CASSLQGSEKLFF.

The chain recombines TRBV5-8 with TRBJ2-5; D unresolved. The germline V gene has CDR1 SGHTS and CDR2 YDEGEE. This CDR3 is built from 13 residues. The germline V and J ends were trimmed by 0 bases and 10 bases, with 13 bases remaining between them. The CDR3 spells CASSLARVPIQYF. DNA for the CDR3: TGTGCCAGCAGCTTGGCGAGAGTCCCGATCCAGTACTTC.

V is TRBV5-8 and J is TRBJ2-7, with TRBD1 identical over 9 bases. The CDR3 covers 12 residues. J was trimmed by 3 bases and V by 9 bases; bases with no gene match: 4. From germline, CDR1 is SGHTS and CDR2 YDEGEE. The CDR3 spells CATGTGNYEQYF. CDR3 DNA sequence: TGTGCCACGGGGACAGGGAACTACGAGCAGTACTTC.

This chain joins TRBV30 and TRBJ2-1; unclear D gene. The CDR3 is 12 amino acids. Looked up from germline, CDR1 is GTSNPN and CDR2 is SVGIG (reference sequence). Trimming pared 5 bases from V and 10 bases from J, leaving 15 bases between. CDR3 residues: CAWGRVLNEQFF. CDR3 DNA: TGTGCCTGGGGCCGGGTTTTAAACGAGCAGTTCTTC.

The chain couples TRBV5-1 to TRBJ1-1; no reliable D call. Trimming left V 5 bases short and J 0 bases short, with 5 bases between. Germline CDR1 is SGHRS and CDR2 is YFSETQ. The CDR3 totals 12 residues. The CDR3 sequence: CASRQLNTEAFF. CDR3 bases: TGCGCCAGCAGGCAACTGAACACTGAAGCTTTCTTT.

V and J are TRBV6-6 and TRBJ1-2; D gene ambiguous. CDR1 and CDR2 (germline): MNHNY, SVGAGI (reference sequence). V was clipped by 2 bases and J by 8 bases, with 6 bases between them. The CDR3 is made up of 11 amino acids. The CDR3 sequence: CASSYDIGYTF. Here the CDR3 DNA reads TGTGCCAGCAGTTACGACATCGGCTACACCTTC.

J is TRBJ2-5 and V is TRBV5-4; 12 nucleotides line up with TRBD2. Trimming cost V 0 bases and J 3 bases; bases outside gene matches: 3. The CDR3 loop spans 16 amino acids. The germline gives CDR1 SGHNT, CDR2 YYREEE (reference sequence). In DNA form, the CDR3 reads TGTGCCAGCAGCTTGGGGGCTAGCGGGGGGGAAGAGACCCAGTACTTC. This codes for CASSLGASGGEETQYF.

CDR3 protein: CAWSGGGPNNEQFF. The CDR3 nucleotides read TGTGCCTGGAGTGGGGGGGGGCCGAACAATGAGCAGTTCTTC. The chain has TRBV30 and TRBJ2-1, with a tentative D call TRBD2 (7 bases). The CDR3 contains 14 residues. The V gene's germline CDR1 is GTSNPN and CDR2 SVGIG (reference sequence). V lost 1 base to trimming and J lost 5 bases, with 12 bases between them.

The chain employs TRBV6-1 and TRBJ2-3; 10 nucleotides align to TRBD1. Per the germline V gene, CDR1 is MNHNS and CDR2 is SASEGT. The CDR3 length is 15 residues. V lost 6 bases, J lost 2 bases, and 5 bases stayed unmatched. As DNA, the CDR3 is TGTGCCAGCAGCGGGGGGACAGGGGACACAGATACGCAGTATTTT. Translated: CASSGGTGDTDTQYF.

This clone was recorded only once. The CDR3 DNA sequence: TGTGCCAGCAGAGAGGGGGGGCTCCTTGAAGCTTTCTTT. Translated: CASREGGLLEAFF. The V gene is TRBV6-5, the J gene TRBJ1-1, with D possibly being TRBD1 (6 bases). Germline CDR1 reads MNHEY; CDR2 reads SVGAGI. The CDR3 spans 13 residues. Trimming stripped 6 bases from V and 7 bases from J, with 15 bases between.

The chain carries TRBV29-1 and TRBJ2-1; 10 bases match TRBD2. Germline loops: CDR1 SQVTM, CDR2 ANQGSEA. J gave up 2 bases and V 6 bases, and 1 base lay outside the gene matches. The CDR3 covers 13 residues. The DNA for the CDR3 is TGCAGCGTAAGCGGGGGGGCCTACAATGAGCAGTTCTTC. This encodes CSVSGGAYNEQFF.

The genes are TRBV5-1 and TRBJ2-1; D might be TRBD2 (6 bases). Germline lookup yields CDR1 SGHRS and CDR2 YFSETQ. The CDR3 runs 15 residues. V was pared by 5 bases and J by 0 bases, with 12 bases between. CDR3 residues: CASRVTRVSYNEQFF. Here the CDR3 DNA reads TGCGCCAGCAGGGTGACTAGGGTCTCCTACAATGAGCAGTTCTTC.

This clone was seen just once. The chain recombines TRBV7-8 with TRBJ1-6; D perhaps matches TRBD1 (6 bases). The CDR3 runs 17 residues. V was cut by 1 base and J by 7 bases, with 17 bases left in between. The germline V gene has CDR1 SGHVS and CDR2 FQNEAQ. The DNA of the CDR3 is TGTGCCAGCAGCTTAGTATCTATCGGGACACCGAATTCACCCCTCCACTTT. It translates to CASSLVSIGTPNSPLHF. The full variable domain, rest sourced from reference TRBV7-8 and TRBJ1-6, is GAGVSQSPRYKVAKRGQDVALRCDPISGHVSLFWYQQALGQGPEFLTYFQNEAQLDKSGLPSDRFFAERPEGSVSTLKIQRTQQEDSAVYLCASSLVSIGTPNSPLHFGNGTRLTVT.

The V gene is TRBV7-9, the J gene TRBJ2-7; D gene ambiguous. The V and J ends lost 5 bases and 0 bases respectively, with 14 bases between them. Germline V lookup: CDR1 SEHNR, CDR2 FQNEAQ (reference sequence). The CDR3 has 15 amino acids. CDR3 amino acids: CASSGDRVSSYEQYF. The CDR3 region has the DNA TGTGCCAGCAGCGGAGATCGGGTCAGCTCCTACGAGCAGTACTTC.

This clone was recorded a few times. In DNA, the CDR3 is TGTGCCAGCAGCGTTCAGGACTCCTACGAGCAGTACTTC. This translates into CASSVQDSYEQYF. J is TRBJ2-7 and V is TRBV9, with D unclear. The CDR3 is 13 residues long. Trimming removed 2 bases at V and 0 bases at J, with 6 bases between. The germline CDR1 and CDR2 sequences are SGDLS and YYNGEE.

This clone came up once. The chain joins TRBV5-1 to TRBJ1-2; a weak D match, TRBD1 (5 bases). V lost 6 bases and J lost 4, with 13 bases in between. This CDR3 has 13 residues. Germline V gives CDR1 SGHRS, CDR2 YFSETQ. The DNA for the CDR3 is TGCGCCAGCACCTTCGGGGACCCCTATGGCTACACCTTC. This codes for CASTFGDPYGYTF.

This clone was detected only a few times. The CDR3 sequence: CASSLEISGPSTGKLFF. DNA of the CDR3: TGCGCCAGCAGCTTGGAAATCTCCGGTCCCTCTACGGGAAAACTGTTTTTT. This chain connects TRBV5-1 to TRBJ1-4; D unclear. V shed 0 bases and J shed 10 bases, with 22 bases lying between them. Looked up from germline, CDR1 is SGHRS and CDR2 is YFSETQ. The CDR3 is 17 amino acids.

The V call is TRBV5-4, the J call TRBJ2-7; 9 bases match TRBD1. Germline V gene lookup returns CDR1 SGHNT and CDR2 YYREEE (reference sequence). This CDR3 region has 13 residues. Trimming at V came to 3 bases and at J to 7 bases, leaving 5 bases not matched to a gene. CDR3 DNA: TGTGCCAGCAGCTGGGACAGGGCTGGTGAGCAGTACTTC. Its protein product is CASSWDRAGEQYF.

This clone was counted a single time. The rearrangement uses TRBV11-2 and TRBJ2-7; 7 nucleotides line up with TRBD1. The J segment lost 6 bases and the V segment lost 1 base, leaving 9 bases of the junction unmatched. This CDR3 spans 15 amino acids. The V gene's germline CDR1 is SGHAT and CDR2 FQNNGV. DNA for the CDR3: TGTGCCAGCAGCTTAGGACAGGGAAATTCGCTCGAGCAGTACTTC. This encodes CASSLGQGNSLEQYF. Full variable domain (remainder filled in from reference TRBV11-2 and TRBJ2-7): EAGVAQSPRYKIIEKRQSVAFWCNPISGHATLYWYQQILGQGPKLLIQFQNNGVVDDSQLPKDRFSAERLKGVDSTLKIQPAKLEDSAVYLCASSLGQGNSLEQYFGPGTRLTVT.

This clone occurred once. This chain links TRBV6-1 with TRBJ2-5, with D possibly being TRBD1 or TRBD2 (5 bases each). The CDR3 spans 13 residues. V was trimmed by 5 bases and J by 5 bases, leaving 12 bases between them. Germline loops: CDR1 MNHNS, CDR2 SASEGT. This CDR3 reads CASSRDGSETQYF. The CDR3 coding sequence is TGTGCCAGCAGTAGGGACGGAAGCGAGACCCAGTACTTC.

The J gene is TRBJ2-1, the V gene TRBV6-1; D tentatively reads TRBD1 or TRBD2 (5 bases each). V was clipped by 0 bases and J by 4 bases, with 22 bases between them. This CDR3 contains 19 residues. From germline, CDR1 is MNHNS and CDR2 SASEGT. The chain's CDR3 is CASSEAPSPWGPLYNEQFF. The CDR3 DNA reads TGTGCCAGCAGTGAAGCCCCTTCCCCTTGGGGACCGCTATACAATGAGCAGTTCTTC.